The 19 T cell receptor beta chains below all came from one sample that was sequenced in a study of cytomegalovirus exposure and HLA in healthy donors. PCR amplification relied on 60 Vbeta primers (plus 13 Jbeta primers). TCRdb's table, derived via immunoSEQ multiplex PCR, lists solely in-frame clones and lacks some. Of 120,000 or so clones listed, more than 75% are singletons. The source material was PBMCs. The receptor source for this set is a man younger than 45 in good health and CMV-seropositive.

V gene TRBV4-3 combines with J gene TRBJ2-3; tentative D call: TRBD2 (7 bases). With 0 bases removed from V and 2 bases from J, the gap between germline ends came to 9 bases. CDR1 and CDR2 (germline): LGHNA, YSLEER. The CDR3 consists of 15 residues. The CDR3 region is CASSQDGGATDTQYF. The DNA of the CDR3 is TGCGCCAGCAGCCAAGATGGGGGGGCCACAGATACGCAGTATTTT.

V is TRBV7-9 and J is TRBJ1-1, with D maybe TRBD1 (5 bases). Germline CDR1 and CDR2: SEHNR and FQNEAQ (reference sequence). The CDR3 loop spans 13 amino acids. Deletions cut 4 bases from V and 3 bases from J, with 9 bases between. The CDR3 reads CASSWGGDTEAFF. CDR3 DNA sequence: TGTGCCAGCAGCTGGGGGGGGGACACTGAAGCTTTCTTT.

This clone was detected only a few times. The chain joins TRBV7-9 to TRBJ2-7, with D perhaps TRBD2 (6 bases). V was shortened by 3 bases and J by 0 bases, with 24 bases between the two germline ends. Germline-derived CDR1 and CDR2 are SEHNR and FQNEAQ (reference sequence). The CDR3 is made up of 19 amino acids. The CDR3 bases are TGTGCCAGCAGCTTCCCCGCGGAGGGGCTAGCGCCAAGCTCCTACGAGCAGTACTTC. This translates into CASSFPAEGLAPSSYEQYF.

This clone has a handful of counts. The genes are TRBV6-5 and TRBJ1-1, with unresolved D. The CDR3 loop spans 13 amino acids. Germline CDR1 is MNHEY and CDR2 is SVGAGI. V lost 2 bases and J lost 6, with 10 bases in between. CDR3 sequence (DNA): TGTGCCAGCAGTTACCCTGAGGGCTCTGAAGCTTTCTTT. This sequence encodes CASSYPEGSEAFF.

V gene TRBV30 combines with J gene TRBJ2-7; 8 bases match TRBD2. Trimming took 3 bases from V and 2 from J; bases not matched to a gene: 9. The CDR3 sequence is 15 residues long. Germline V lookup: CDR1 GTSNPN, CDR2 SVGIG (reference sequence). CDR3 in DNA: TGTGCCTGGAGCGCCCCGGGGGGGGCCACCTACGAGCAGTACTTC. Translating gives CAWSAPGGATYEQYF.

This CDR3 reads CASSIAASGRYPPVYDTQYF. Written as DNA, the CDR3 is TGTGCCAGTAGTATAGCTGCTAGCGGGCGATATCCCCCCGTTTATGATACGCAGTATTTT. The chain combines TRBV19 with TRBJ2-3; 8 nucleotides align to TRBD2. Germline trimming cut 1 base from V and 6 bases from J; bases unmatched to any gene: 21. This CDR3 contains 20 residues. From germline, CDR1 is LNHDA and CDR2 SQIVND (reference sequence).

This chain connects TRBV28 to TRBJ1-1, with D unclear. Per the germline V gene, CDR1 is MDHEN and CDR2 is SYDVKM. The germline V and J ends were trimmed by 5 bases and 7 bases, with 11 bases remaining between them. This CDR3 comprises 12 residues. The CDR3 DNA reads TGTGCCAGCAGTATCCCGGGAGTTGAAGCTTTCTTT. The encoded protein is CASSIPGVEAFF.

This rearrangement joins TRBV4-3 to TRBJ2-5, with TRBD2 as a possible D gene (6 bases). The closer fit of TRBJ2-7 to the DNA end suggests the J call may be wrong. Per germline, CDR1 LGHNA and CDR2 YSLEER. CDR3 size: 17 residues. In DNA form, the CDR3 reads TGCGCCAGCAGCCATAAATATAGGGACTTTATGTTCTACGAGCAGTACTTC. It yields the protein CASSHKYRDFMFYEQYF.

The chain employs TRBV30 and TRBJ2-3; TRBD2 agrees at 13 bases. The junction had 3 bases not matched to a gene; V was cut back by 0 bases and J by 3 bases. This CDR3 region has 16 residues. Germline CDR1 is GTSNPN and CDR2 is SVGIG (reference sequence). The CDR3 DNA reads TGTGCCTGGAGTGTAGGGACTAGCGGGGTAACAGATACGCAGTATTTT. This encodes CAWSVGTSGVTDTQYF.

CDR3 DNA sequence: TGCGCCAGCAGCTTGGACAACTACGAGCAGTACTTC. Translating gives CASSLDNYEQYF. The chain employs TRBV5-1 and TRBJ2-7; the D is unclear. This CDR3 has 12 amino acids. The germline V and J ends were trimmed by 0 bases and 3 bases, with 4 bases remaining between them. Germline values: CDR1 SGHRS, CDR2 YFSETQ. Drawing the rest from reference TRBV5-1 and TRBJ2-7, the complete variable domain is KAGVTQTPRYLIKTRGQQVTLSCSPISGHRSVSWYQQTPGQGLQFLFEYFSETQRNKGNFPGRFSGRQFSNSRSEMNVSTLELGDSALYLCASSLDNYEQYFGPGTRLTVT.

The J gene is TRBJ2-7, the V gene TRBV28; 8 positions match TRBD2. Germline values: CDR1 MDHEN, CDR2 SYDVKM. With 3 bases clipped from V and 2 bases from J, the junction kept 3 bases outside the gene matches. This CDR3 region has 14 residues. Written as DNA, the CDR3 is TGTGCCAGCAGTTTTCGGGAGGGGGCCTACGAGCAGTACTTC. Translation: CASSFREGAYEQYF.

This chain joins TRBV27 and TRBJ2-7; D not certain. This CDR3 has 11 residues. V was pared by 4 bases and J by 3 bases, with 4 bases between. Germline V CDR1 and CDR2: MNHEY, SMNVEV (reference sequence). CDR3 protein: CASSSRYEQYF. CDR3 in DNA: TGTGCCAGCAGTTCCCGCTACGAGCAGTACTTC.

The chain uses TRBV6-1 and TRBJ2-7; 7 nucleotides align to TRBD1. Germline CDR1 is MNHNS and CDR2 is SASEGT. V shed 5 bases, J shed 0 bases, and the junction held 7 bases outside the gene matches. The CDR3 contains 15 residues. CDR3 sequence: CASSPQGDSSYEQYF. The CDR3 nucleotides are TGTGCCAGCAGTCCCCAGGGGGACAGCTCCTACGAGCAGTACTTC.

The V gene is TRBV5-1, the J gene TRBJ2-2, with 15 positions matching TRBD2. Germline-derived CDR1 and CDR2 are SGHRS and YFSETQ. Trimming at V came to 4 bases and at J to 4 bases, leaving 2 bases not matched to a gene. The CDR3 length is 16 residues. The CDR3 nucleotides read TGCGCCAGCAGCACGGGACTAGCGGGGGGCACCGGGGAGCTGTTTTTT. Translation: CASSTGLAGGTGELFF.

The chain uses TRBV6-4 and TRBJ2-1; TRBD2 aligns across 10 bases. V was pared by 3 bases and J by 9 bases, with 8 bases of the junction left unmatched. The CDR3 has 15 amino acids. CDR1 and CDR2 from the germline V gene are MRHNA and SNTAGT. CDR3 in amino acids: CASSELSGRAGEQFF. The DNA for the CDR3 is TGTGCCAGCAGTGAACTAAGCGGGAGGGCCGGTGAGCAGTTCTTC.

This clone was counted once. The chain employs TRBV29-1 and TRBJ2-7; 9 bases agree with TRBD1. The CDR3 contains 14 residues. The trim removed 4 bases at V and 0 bases at J, leaving 4 bases unmatched. CDR1 and CDR2 from the germline V gene are SQVTM and ANQGSEA. CDR3 sequence (DNA): TGCAGCGTTGTAGGGACAGGGATCTCCTACGAGCAGTACTTC. It codes for CSVVGTGISYEQYF.

The genes are TRBV4-3 and TRBJ2-3; 9 bases are a match to TRBD1. CDR3 size: 17 residues. From germline, CDR1 is LGHNA and CDR2 YSLEER. Trimming took 0 bases from V and 0 from J; bases not matched to a gene: 4. The CDR3 sequence is CASSQEDGTGSTDTQYF. Here the CDR3 DNA reads TGCGCCAGCAGCCAAGAGGATGGGACAGGGAGCACAGATACGCAGTATTTT.

This clone was observed a single time. The rearrangement uses TRBV11-3 and TRBJ2-1; the match to TRBD2 covers 10 bases. V trimming: 5 bases; J trimming: 5 bases; junction bases outside the gene matches: 6. Germline values: CDR1 SGHNT, CDR2 YENEEA. CDR3 size: 15 residues. CDR3 sequence (DNA): TGTGCCAGCAGCCCCGGACTAGCGGAGGACAATGAGCAGTTCTTC. This codes for CASSPGLAEDNEQFF.

This sequence joins TRBV9 and TRBJ1-2, with a tentative D call TRBD1 (6 bases). CDR1 is SGDLS and CDR2 is YYNGEE in the germline V gene. The length of the CDR3 is 12 residues. The germline V and J ends were trimmed by 5 bases and 9 bases, with 14 bases remaining between them. In DNA form, the CDR3 reads TGTGCCAGCAGGGGGACACTGGAACGCTACACCTTC. It is translated as CASRGTLERYTF.